The present entry profiles one T cell receptor beta chain with its context. Its antigen remains unknown. The stem-like memory CD8+ T cells (TSTEM) had a CCR7+ PD-1- TIGIT- phenotype. Buffy coats of healthy donors provided the PBMC used. Total CD8+ T cells were enriched by negative magnetic separation. This entry is derived from a study of human CD8 memory T cell subsets. General observations from the study: Stem-like memory and precursor exhausted T cell repertoires overlapped minimally with each other.

By UMI-labeled 5' RACE, the TCR beta libraries were made. TCRdb re-called the 5' RACE reads and catalogs CDR3 proteins one per entry, DNA excluded. This repertoire includes more than 6,500 distinct CDR3 sequences. There are 11 residues in the CDR3. CDR1 is SGHAT, CDR2 FQNNGV, per germline. The chain recombines TRBV11-2 with TRBJ2-7. The sample comprised CD8+ stem-like memory T cells (TSCM and TCM) sorted from PBMCs. Subset of the sample: stem-like memory CD8 T cells (TSTEM), CCR7+ PD-1- TIGIT-. The sequence was collected from a human donor in good health. This chain's CDR3 is CASSLVDEQYF.